This T cell receptor beta chain was sequenced in a study of blood T cells in healthy people across ages. The CDR3 has 12 amino acids. Germline V gene lookup returns CDR1 DFQATT and CDR2 SNEGSKA (reference sequence). V lost 0 bases and J 2 bases, leaving 5 bases between the germline ends. Donation came from healthy Caucasian individuals in Russia who were aged 6 to 90. Per-sample PBMC isolation yielded at least 6.5 million cells. A sample-barcoded 5' primer and a J-beta primer mix were used in a second PCR of roughly 6 to 12 cycles. Every sample returned 2.5 million or more CDR3-containing paired-end reads. TCRdb reprocessed the 5' RACE reads with MiXCR, giving one entry per CDR3 protein. The table has about 1.6 million distinct CDR3 sequences, roughly 30% seen once. Study-wide findings and caveats: Observed TCR beta diversity per million T cells went down as age went up. This fall followed a roughly linear course with age.

The sample holds a few counts of this clonotype. What it recognizes is unknown. The chain has TRBV20-1 and TRBJ2-7; D ambiguous. Input material: blood. The sequence came from a woman in her thirties in good health. The CDR3 reads CSARDPAYEQYF. The CDR3 DNA reads as TGCAGTGCTAGAGATCCGGCCTACGAGCAGTACTTC.